Detailed here is one TCR beta chain. The CDR3 runs to 15 residues. Germline CDR1 is LNHDA and CDR2 is SQIVND (reference sequence). V gave up 8 bases and J gave up 3 bases; unmatched junction bases: 8. The data were obtained in a study of chemoradiotherapy in HPV16-positive cancers. Clones were read by immunoSEQ multiplex PCR, and TCRdb kept only the in-frame ones, dropping some. The sample records under 20,000 clones, approximately 84% being singletons. This receptor was taken from a human donor with HPV-associated anogenital cancer. The sequenced sample was blood, obtained from a patient who underwent chemoradiotherapy. The chain has TRBV19 and TRBJ2-1; 9 nucleotides match TRBD1. For the CDR3, the DNA is TGTGCCAGTGACAGGGGGAACGTAGTCTACAATGAGCAGTTCTTC. It is translated as CASDRGNVVYNEQFF.